This T cell receptor (beta chain) was recorded in a study of T-cell reconstitution after alpha-beta-depleted transplantation in children. Unique molecular identifiers were built into the TCRbeta library. Using its own MiXCR run on the PCR reads, TCRdb lists one record per CDR3 protein. In the table there are some 500,000 distinct CDR3 sequences, around 16% of which are singletons. This clonotype was sampled from a human donor who donated a stem cell graft to a child with acute lymphoblastic leukemia. Sequencing was performed on PBMCs from the stem cell graft donor, taken from the stem cell graft.

CDR3 residues: CASSYGGGMAYEQYF. Here the CDR3 DNA reads TGTGCCAGCAGTTACGGAGGGGGCATGGCCTACGAGCAGTACTTC. The rearrangement links TRBV27 to TRBJ2-7; D may be TRBD1 (7 bases). The CDR3 length is 15 residues. Germline V gene sequence: CDR1 MNHEY, CDR2 SMNVEV (reference sequence). V shed 4 bases and J shed 2 bases, with 15 bases lying between them.